Listed below are T cell receptor beta chains from one sample, sequenced in a study of T cells expressing NK-cell markers. TCRdb reprocessed the 5' RACE reads, keeping one entry per CDR3 protein, no DNA. Its listing shows about 400,000 distinct CDR3 sequences. Sequenced material: blood T cells: a sorted CD56 or NKG2C T cell subset, CD4+ or CD8+ T cells, or bulk PBMC T cells (not recorded which). The receptor source for this set is a woman aged 45-65 years in good health. The CDR3 runs from the conserved cysteine through the conserved F or W. Each record gives: V gene, J gene, CDR3 protein.

>TRBV5-1|TRBJ2-7
CASSPHYDEQYF
>TRBV20-1|TRBJ2-7
CSARDVSGGVSGLYEQYF
>TRBV24-1|TRBJ2-2
CATNGITGELFF
>TRBV4-1|TRBJ1-2
CASSQEEGRDYGYTF
>TRBV6-2/TRBV6-3|TRBJ2-1
CASSQGASGQLSYYNEQFF
>TRBV29-1|TRBJ2-5
CSVSGSYQETQYF
>TRBV14|TRBJ2-1
CASSQGGFNNEQFF
>TRBV3-1|TRBJ1-1
CASSQLPRGGTEAFF
>TRBV5-1|TRBJ2-1
CASSSGLAGGPHFEQFF
>TRBV15|TRBJ2-1
CATSRDRLAGGRGEQFF
>TRBV15|TRBJ2-1
CATSSQGAGTGAVDEQFF
>TRBV20-1|TRBJ2-5
CSARMPGAKETQYF
>TRBV5-6|TRBJ2-3
CASSLRFGGSTDTQYF
>TRBV20-1|TRBJ2-7
CSASPLGLVGEQYF
>TRBV7-2|TRBJ2-7
CASRNGSSYEQYF
>TRBV9|TRBJ1-3
CASSPNRDSGNTIYF
>TRBV10-2|TRBJ2-3
CASRASTDTQYF
>TRBV7-8|TRBJ2-1
CASSLAQRSDNEQFF
>TRBV19|TRBJ2-1
CASSILLLAANEQFF
>TRBV20-1|TRBJ2-1
CSANLRGLALYEQFF
>TRBV5-1|TRBJ2-3
CASSLLQRGTDTQYF
>TRBV5-1|TRBJ2-7
CASSLETGGSSYEQYF
>TRBV9|TRBJ2-1
CASSGGSVYNEQFF
>TRBV29-1|TRBJ2-5
CSVLTQETQYF
>TRBV6-6|TRBJ2-1
CASSYPGSSGQHNEQFF
>TRBV14|TRBJ2-2
CASSQDRLGRLNTGELFF
>TRBV6-2/TRBV6-3|TRBJ2-7
CASLPFSGRAYEQYF
>TRBV6-5|TRBJ2-1
CASSEGVGHDEQFF